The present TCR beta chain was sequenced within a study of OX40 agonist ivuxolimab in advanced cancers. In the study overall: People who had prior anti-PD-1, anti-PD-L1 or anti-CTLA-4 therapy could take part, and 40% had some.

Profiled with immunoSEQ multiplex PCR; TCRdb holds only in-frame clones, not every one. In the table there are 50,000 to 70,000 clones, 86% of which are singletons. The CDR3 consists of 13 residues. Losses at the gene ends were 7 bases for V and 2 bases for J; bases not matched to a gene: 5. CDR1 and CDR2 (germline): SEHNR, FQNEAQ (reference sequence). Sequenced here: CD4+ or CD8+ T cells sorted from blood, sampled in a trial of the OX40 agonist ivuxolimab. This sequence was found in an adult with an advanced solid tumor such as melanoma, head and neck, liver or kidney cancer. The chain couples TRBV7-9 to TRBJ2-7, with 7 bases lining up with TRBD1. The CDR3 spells CASIGTDTYEQYF. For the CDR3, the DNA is TGTGCCAGCATCGGGACAGATACCTACGAGCAGTACTTC.